The 27 T cell receptor beta chains given below trace back to one sample, sequenced in a study of Ad26.COV2.S vaccination and SARS-CoV-2 variants. TCRdb's table, derived via immunoSEQ multiplex PCR, lists solely in-frame clones and lacks some. The sample comprises about 680,000 clones, around 90% of which are singletons, and approximately 1.5% rests with the top ten. As for treatment: roughly 19 received Ad26.COV2.S at low or high dose, single or two shots; roughly five received placebo; per-sample allocation not given. Specimen acquisition occurred on day 63 following the initial vaccine or placebo injection. The source was peripheral blood, collected in a trial of Ad26.COV2.S vaccine versus placebo. The receptors come from a person aged 18-60 years who received the Ad26.COV2.S COVID-19 vaccine or a placebo.

J is TRBJ2-3 and V is TRBV6-5; D is ambiguous. Looked up from germline, CDR1 is MNHEY and CDR2 is SVGAGI. The CDR3 is 15 residues long. V gave up 4 bases and J gave up 0 bases, with 11 bases separating them. The CDR3 loop is CASSLSSASTDTQYF. Here the CDR3 DNA reads TGTGCCAGCAGTTTAAGCAGCGCCAGCACAGATACGCAGTATTTT.

J is TRBJ2-2 and V is TRBV7-2, with 11 nucleotides matching TRBD2. Germline V gene sequence: CDR1 SGHTA, CDR2 FQGNSA. This CDR3 is built from 16 residues. Trimming took 4 bases from V and 5 from J; bases not matched to a gene: 6. The CDR3 nucleotides read TGTGCCAGCAGCTCCCCTCGGACTAGCGGGACCGGGGAGCTGTTTTTT. Protein product: CASSSPRTSGTGELFF.

The chain joins TRBV6-2 or TRBV6-3 to TRBJ2-7, with D possibly being TRBD1 (6 bases). Trimming pared 0 bases from V and 2 bases from J, leaving 14 bases between. Germline V gene lookup returns CDR1 MNHEY and CDR2 SVGEGT. The CDR3 length is 16 residues. The CDR3 coding sequence is TGTGCCAGCAGTTACTCTGGGCAGGGGACGCCCTACGAGCAGTACTTC. This gives the protein CASSYSGQGTPYEQYF.

This clone was observed once. V usage is TRBV6-5 and J usage is TRBJ1-2; tentative D call: TRBD1 (5 bases). CDR3 length equals 13 residues. Germline-derived CDR1 and CDR2 are MNHEY and SVGAGI. Trimming took 1 base from V and 5 from J, leaving 8 bases between them. CDR3 coding DNA: TGTGCCAGCAGTTACTGGGACGGTTATGGCTACACCTTC. It translates to CASSYWDGYGYTF.

This chain uses TRBV6-5 with TRBJ2-1, with 14 bases fitting TRBD2. In germline, CDR1 is MNHEY, CDR2 SVGAGI. Trimming took 4 bases from V and 8 from J; bases not matched to a gene: 7. The CDR3 extends over 16 amino acids. CDR3 in DNA: TGTGCCAGCAGTTGGGGGACTAGCGGGAGTCGGGATGAGCAGTTCTTC. Translated, it gives CASSWGTSGSRDEQFF.

This chain uses TRBV7-6 with TRBJ2-1, with 8 bases that match TRBD2. CDR3 length: 16 residues. Unmatched junction bases numbered 10, after V lost 0 bases and J lost 9 bases. Germline CDR1 SGHVS, CDR2 FNYEAQ. The CDR3 DNA reads as TGTGCCAGCAGCTTAGCGATGTCGTTAGCGGGAACTGAGCAGTTCTTC. It encodes CASSLAMSLAGTEQFF.

The chain links TRBV6-1 to TRBJ1-5; D ambiguous. Looked up from germline, CDR1 is MNHNS and CDR2 is SASEGT. Trimming took 3 bases from V and 2 from J, leaving 8 bases between them. This CDR3 has 14 amino acids. CDR3 DNA sequence: TGTGCCAGCAGTGACGTGTTTGGCAATCAGCCCCAGCATTTT. Amino acids: CASSDVFGNQPQHF.

V usage is TRBV30 and J usage is TRBJ1-4; 9 bases line up with TRBD1. Germline V CDR1 and CDR2: GTSNPN, SVGIG (reference sequence). The J segment lost 8 bases and the V segment lost 2 bases, leaving 12 bases of the junction unmatched. The CDR3 has 16 residues. CDR3 nucleotides: TGTGCCTGGAGTCGTACCGGGACAGGGACCCAGGAAAAACTGTTTTTT. This codes for CAWSRTGTGTQEKLFF.

The CDR3 region has the DNA TGTGCCAGCAGTGAATCCATCTCCCGGGAAAAACTGTTTTTT. Translating gives CASSESISREKLFF. The chain recombines TRBV25-1 with TRBJ1-4, with no clear D. Trimming stripped 1 base from V and 8 bases from J, with 11 bases between. Looked up from germline, CDR1 is MGHDK and CDR2 is SYGVNS. The CDR3 runs 14 residues.

This clone occurred a few times. The chain uses TRBV6-5 and TRBJ1-5; 10 bases agree with TRBD1. Trimming at V came to 5 bases and at J to 3 bases, leaving 4 bases not matched to a gene. The CDR3 sequence is 15 residues long. Germline V gene lookup returns CDR1 MNHEY and CDR2 SVGAGI. Here the CDR3 reads CASSPGTGANQPQHF. In DNA form, the CDR3 reads TGTGCCAGCAGTCCCGGGACAGGGGCCAATCAGCCCCAGCATTTT.

About this clone: A much larger clone lies a single base off, so this may be a read error. CDR3 in amino acids: CASSYRDNNQPQHF. CDR3 nucleotides: TGTGCCAGCAGTTACCGGGACAACAATCAGCCCCAGCATTTT. The genes are TRBV2 and TRBJ1-5; TRBD1 is a possible D gene (6 bases). Trimming took 5 bases from V and 3 from J, leaving 11 bases between them. Looked up from germline, CDR1 is SNHLY and CDR2 is FYNNEI. The CDR3 totals 14 residues. The full variable domain, completed using reference TRBV2 and TRBJ1-5, is EPEVTQTPSHQVTQMGQEVILRCVPISNHLYFYWYRQILGQKVEFLVSFYNNEISEKSEIFDDQFSVERPDGSNFTLKIRSTKLEDSAMYFCASSYRDNNQPQHFGDGTRLSIL.

This rearrangement joins TRBV5-4 to TRBJ1-5, with D unresolved. The CDR3 loop spans 14 amino acids. With 4 bases removed from V and 4 bases from J, the gap between germline ends came to 12 bases. CDR1 SGHNT and CDR2 YYREEE come from the germline V gene (reference sequence). The CDR3 DNA is TGTGCCAGCAGCCCTTATACACTAAATCAGCCCCAGCATTTT. Encoded protein: CASSPYTLNQPQHF.

The J gene is TRBJ2-1, the V gene TRBV29-1; D is undetermined. There are 11 residues in the CDR3. V was clipped by 4 bases and J by 10 bases, with 11 bases between them. Germline V lookup: CDR1 SQVTM, CDR2 ANQGSEA. CDR3 region: CSVVRVSEQFF. In nucleotides, the CDR3 is TGCAGCGTTGTCCGGGTCTCAGAGCAGTTCTTC.

The chain recombines TRBV6-5 with TRBJ1-1, with no clear D. V was cut by 6 bases and J by 6 bases, with 11 bases left in between. CDR3 length: 12 amino acids. Germline V gene data show CDR1 as MNHEY and CDR2 as SVGAGI. CDR3: CASSITWAEAFF. CDR3 DNA: TGTGCCAGCAGCATTACCTGGGCTGAAGCTTTCTTT.

The V and J genes are TRBV19 and TRBJ1-2, with a possible D match to TRBD1 (5 bases). CDR1 is LNHDA, CDR2 SQIVND, per germline (reference sequence). Trimming cost V 10 bases and J 7 bases, with 19 bases left between them. The CDR3 runs to 13 residues. CDR3: CAMRLGLLCGYTF. The CDR3, as DNA: TGTGCCATGAGGCTGGGACTCCTCTGTGGCTACACCTTC.

The chain joins TRBV23-1 to TRBJ1-3, with D possibly matching TRBD1 (5 bases). TRBV23-1 is annotated as an ORF whose role is uncertain. CDR3 length: 15 amino acids. V dropped 2 bases and J dropped 3 bases, with 11 bases sitting between them. The CDR3: CASSQRGTVGNTIYF. The DNA of the CDR3 is TGCGCCAGCAGTCAAAGGGGAACGGTTGGAAACACCATATATTTT.

The chain carries TRBV2 and TRBJ1-2; 8 bases agree with TRBD1. The CDR3 loop spans 17 amino acids. CDR1 is SNHLY, CDR2 FYNNEI, per germline. Trimming cost V 0 bases and J 1 base; bases outside gene matches: 7. CDR3 in DNA: TGTGCCAGCAGTGAAGCCGAACTGACAGGGGTTAACTATGGCTACACCTTC. Protein: CASSEAELTGVNYGYTF. The complete variable domain, with remaining parts taken from reference TRBV2 and TRBJ1-2, reads EPEVTQTPSHQVTQMGQEVILRCVPISNHLYFYWYRQILGQKVEFLVSFYNNEISEKSEIFDDQFSVERPDGSNFTLKIRSTKLEDSAMYFCASSEAELTGVNYGYTFGSGTRLTVV.

This chain uses TRBV4-3 with TRBJ1-5; D not certain. CDR1 and CDR2 from the germline V gene are LGHNA and YSLEER. V was shortened by 2 bases and J by 2 bases, with 13 bases between the two germline ends. The CDR3 totals 16 residues. The CDR3 coding sequence is TGCGCCAGCAGCCAACTCTTCGGGCAGCGCAATCAGCCCCAGCATTTT. Its protein is CASSQLFGQRNQPQHF.

The chain recombines TRBV12-3 or TRBV12-4 with TRBJ1-5; TRBD1 matches at 7 bases. V lost 7 bases to trimming and J lost 11 bases; unmatched junction nucleotides: 8. The CDR3 runs to 12 residues. The CDR3 region has the DNA TGTGCCAGCACTAGGGACAGCCAGGCCCAGCATTTT. Residues: CASTRDSQAQHF.

The rearrangement links TRBV6-4 to TRBJ1-1, with 8 positions matching TRBD1. In germline, CDR1 is MRHNA, CDR2 SNTAGT. This CDR3 contains 16 residues. The J segment lost 1 base and the V segment lost 6 bases, leaving 10 bases of the junction unmatched. The CDR3 nucleotides are TGTGCCAGCAGGGCATCCCCCGGGACAGGGAACACTGAAGCTTTCTTT. Translating it yields CASRASPGTGNTEAFF.

This clone has only one observation. The chain couples TRBV7-9 to TRBJ1-5; the D gene is possibly TRBD1 (5 bases). Between the trimmed V and J ends, which lost 5 bases and 5 bases, there was a span of 16 bases. Germline V gene sequence: CDR1 SEHNR, CDR2 FQNEAQ (reference sequence). This CDR3 region has 15 residues. As DNA, the CDR3 is TGTGCCAGCAGCCTAGGTGGCAGGGCGGATCAGCCCCAGCATTTT. Protein product: CASSLGGRADQPQHF.

V usage is TRBV29-1 and J usage is TRBJ1-1; D remains unclear. The CDR3 extends over 13 amino acids. V lost 4 bases and J lost 0, with 9 bases in between. Germline CDR1 is SQVTM and CDR2 is ANQGSEA. CDR3 region: CSVGRPLNTEAFF. The DNA of the CDR3 is TGCAGCGTTGGCAGGCCCCTGAACACTGAAGCTTTCTTT.

The chain couples TRBV7-3 to TRBJ2-2; 7 bases align to TRBD2. The germline V gene encodes CDR1 SGHTA and CDR2 FQGTGA. After removal of 0 bases from V and 3 bases from J, the junction contained 7 bases not matched to a gene. The CDR3 spans 17 residues. CDR3 bases: TGTGCCAGCAGCTTAACGTCGCCAGCGGGGTACACCGGGGAGCTGTTTTTT. Its protein is CASSLTSPAGYTGELFF.

Concerning this clone: Within the sample, other DNA sequences also encode this same CDR3. The rearrangement joins TRBV6-4 to TRBJ2-7; D is unclear. The germline V and J ends were trimmed by 8 bases and 3 bases, with 8 bases remaining between them. The length of the CDR3 is 11 residues. The germline CDR1 and CDR2 sequences are MRHNA and SNTAGT. CDR3 coding DNA: TGTGCCAGCTCCGACGGCTACGAGCAGTACTTC. Its protein is CASSDGYEQYF.

The chain employs TRBV19 and TRBJ2-3, with a possible D match to TRBD1 (5 bases). CDR1 is LNHDA and CDR2 is SQIVND in the germline V gene (reference sequence). The CDR3 length is 16 residues. Deletions cut 3 bases from V and 4 bases from J, with 17 bases between. For the CDR3, the DNA is TGTGCCAGTAGTATTAGTTTTACAGGTTGGGCAGATACGCAGTATTTT. This translates into CASSISFTGWADTQYF.

V usage is TRBV5-4 and J usage is TRBJ1-2; D remains unclear. CDR1 is SGHNT, CDR2 YYREEE, per germline (reference sequence). The CDR3 runs to 15 residues. Trimming took 1 base from V and 5 from J, leaving 15 bases between them. The CDR3 protein is CASSLHFGPPYGYTF. CDR3 nucleotides: TGTGCCAGCAGCTTGCATTTTGGACCTCCTTATGGCTACACCTTC.

This clone was seen a single time. V usage is TRBV2 and J usage is TRBJ2-7; D perhaps matches TRBD2 (5 bases). Germline-derived CDR1 and CDR2 are SNHLY and FYNNEI. This CDR3 has 14 amino acids. V was trimmed by 6 bases and J by 2 bases, leaving 14 bases between them. In DNA form, the CDR3 reads TGTGCCAGCAGGCGGTTAACGGGGACCTACGAGCAGTACTTC. Its translation is CASRRLTGTYEQYF.